The 27 T cell receptor beta chains below were found in one sample sequenced in a study of T cells in Graves' hyperthyroidism and ophthalmopathy. Amplified regions were TCR beta CDR3 sequences from RNA transcripts. TCR CDR3 regions were first amplified by RT-PCR with HTBI primers. A single record per CDR3 protein comes from TCRdb applying MiXCR to the multiplex PCR reads. The data hold about 340,000 distinct CDR3 sequences, with roughly 18% observed a single time. The source material was blood. The receptors were sampled from a woman between 50 and 59 years old with Graves' hyperthyroidism.

This clonotype came up a few times. CDR3 residues: CASSLGGAGSDEQYV. As DNA, the CDR3 is TGTGCCAGCAGCTTAGGGGGGGCAGGGTCGGACGAGCAGTACGTC. This chain joins TRBV7-9 and TRBJ2-7; either TRBD1 or TRBD2 may fit D (6 bases each). CDR1 is SEHNR and CDR2 is FQNEAQ in the germline V gene (reference sequence). The CDR3 runs to 15 residues. With 1 base removed from V and 5 bases from J, the gap between germline ends came to 15 bases.

This clonotype was counted only a few times. CDR3 amino acids: CASSLATMTDTQYF. The CDR3 DNA reads TGCGCCAGCAGCTTGGCGACAATGACAGATACGCAGTATTTT. This chain uses TRBV5-1 with TRBJ2-3; D not certain. CDR3 size: 14 residues. The germline CDR1 and CDR2 sequences are SGHRS and YFSETQ. Trimming took 0 bases from V and 3 from J, leaving 8 bases between them.

The chain combines TRBV30 with TRBJ2-1; D gene unclear. CDR3 length: 15 residues. Trimming left V 4 bases short and J 1 base short, with 14 bases between. CDR1 and CDR2 (germline): GTSNPN, SVGIG (reference sequence). The CDR3 sequence: CAWTVGDGSYNEQFF. The CDR3 nucleotides read TGTGCCTGGACCGTAGGTGACGGGTCCTACAATGAGCAGTTCTTC.

This clonotype was recorded at least ten times. The chain links TRBV20-1 to TRBJ2-3, with 7 bases lining up with TRBD2. Germline V CDR1 and CDR2: DFQATT, SNEGSKA (reference sequence). V lost 6 bases, J lost 2 bases, and 11 bases stayed unmatched. The CDR3 sequence is 15 residues long. DNA for the CDR3: TGCAGTGCCCCGGCCCTAGCGGAGTACACAGATACGCAGTATTTT. Protein product: CSAPALAEYTDTQYF.

The rearrangement joins TRBV29-1 to TRBJ1-5, with D uncertain. CDR1 and CDR2 (germline): SQVTM, ANQGSEA. The CDR3 runs 13 residues. V gave up 4 bases and J gave up 5 bases, with 12 bases separating them. CDR3 bases: TGCAGCGTTGGAACGGGGAGGGATCAGCCCCAGCATTTT. It is translated as CSVGTGRDQPQHF.

The chain uses TRBV30 and TRBJ1-1; possible D gene TRBD1, 6 bases. V gave up 0 bases and J gave up 5 bases, with 16 bases separating them. Germline CDR1 is GTSNPN and CDR2 is SVGIG (reference sequence). CDR3 size: 15 residues. CDR3 amino acids: CAWSVPDRRGTEAFF. The CDR3 DNA is TGTGCCTGGAGTGTTCCCGACAGGAGGGGAACTGAAGCTTTCTTT.

As regards this clonotype: A much larger clone differs from this one at a single base, so this may be a read error. CDR3 sequence: CASSPRTSEYDEQFF. The CDR3 bases are TGTGCCAGCAGTCCCCGGACTAGCGAGTACGATGAGCAGTTCTTC. V gene TRBV28 combines with J gene TRBJ2-1; TRBD2 matches at 9 bases. The CDR3 covers 15 residues. After removal of 5 bases from V and 8 bases from J, the junction contained 10 bases not matched to a gene. Germline V gene lookup returns CDR1 MDHEN and CDR2 SYDVKM.

The table lists this clonotype with many counts. The V call is TRBV11-2, the J call TRBJ2-3; D is unresolved. V was trimmed by 3 bases and J by 6 bases, leaving 10 bases between them. The CDR3 contains 13 residues. Germline V gene data show CDR1 as SGHAT and CDR2 as FQNNGV. DNA of the CDR3: TGTGCCAGCAGCTTCAAAGGTTTGGATACGCAGTATTTT. Protein sequence: CASSFKGLDTQYF. The full variable domain, with the rest looked up from reference TRBV11-2 and TRBJ2-3, is EAGVAQSPRYKIIEKRQSVAFWCNPISGHATLYWYQQILGQGPKLLIQFQNNGVVDDSQLPKDRFSAERLKGVDSTLKIQPAKLEDSAVYLCASSFKGLDTQYFGPGTRLTVL.

This clonotype has more than one count but fewer than ten. V gene TRBV3-1 combines with J gene TRBJ2-6; unclear D gene. Trimming cost V 4 bases and J 0 bases, with 10 bases left between them. This CDR3 is 16 amino acids long. CDR1 is LGHDT, CDR2 YNNKEL, per germline (reference sequence). The CDR3 protein is CASSREGRSGANVLTF. The CDR3 DNA sequence: TGTGCCAGCAGCCGCGAAGGACGCTCTGGGGCCAACGTCCTGACTTTC.

This clonotype was recorded a few times. The chain joins TRBV20-1 to TRBJ1-2; 8 bases match TRBD1. Trimming took 5 bases from V and 4 from J; bases not matched to a gene: 3. CDR1 DFQATT and CDR2 SNEGSKA come from the germline V gene (reference sequence). This CDR3 contains 12 residues. The CDR3 DNA is TGCAGTGCTGCAGGGGGCCTCTATGGCTACACCTTC. This sequence encodes CSAAGGLYGYTF.

This clonotype appeared a few times. The J gene is TRBJ1-5, the V gene TRBV28; the match to TRBD1 covers 7 bases. The CDR3 is made up of 14 amino acids. Germline assignment: CDR1 MDHEN and CDR2 SYDVKM. Trimming at V came to 5 bases and at J to 10 bases, leaving 11 bases not matched to a gene. The CDR3 DNA reads TGTGCCAGCAGTCCGACAGGGATAATCAATCCCCAGCATTTT. This encodes CASSPTGIINPQHF.

This clonotype came up many times. The chain couples TRBV11-2 to TRBJ1-5; 7 bases line up with TRBD1. CDR1 is SGHAT, CDR2 FQNNGV, per germline. The V gene end was trimmed by 5 bases and the J gene end by 3 bases; junction bases not matched to a gene: 7. CDR3 size: 15 residues. CDR3 sequence: CASSLQGFVNQPQHF. The DNA of the CDR3 is TGTGCCAGCAGCCTACAGGGGTTCGTCAATCAGCCCCAGCATTTT.

Notes on this clonotype: A clone one base away is much larger, so this may be a read error. The chain joins TRBV7-2 to TRBJ2-7; a possible D gene is TRBD2 (5 bases). The CDR3 spans 14 residues. CDR1 is SGHTA and CDR2 is FQGNSA in the germline V gene. This CDR3 reads CANSLAWGSDEQYF. The DNA of the CDR3 is TGTGCCAACAGCTTAGCGTGGGGTAGCGACGAGCAGTACTTC.

This clonotype showed up just a few times. The chain couples TRBV12-3 or TRBV12-4 to TRBJ1-2; 9 bases map to TRBD1. The J segment lost 4 bases and the V segment lost 7 bases, leaving 4 bases of the junction unmatched. CDR3 size: 13 residues. The CDR3 DNA reads TGTGCCAGCAACCTACAGGGGGCCTATGGCTACACCTTC. This codes for CASNLQGAYGYTF.

This clonotype was counted ten times or more. This chain links TRBV12-3 or TRBV12-4 with TRBJ1-1; D is ambiguous. The V gene lost 5 bases and the J gene lost 7 bases, with 11 bases spanning the gap. The CDR3 spans 12 residues. CDR3 DNA sequence: TGTGCCAGCAGTAACGCAGGCTATGAAGCTTTCTTT. It is translated as CASSNAGYEAFF.

This clonotype was observed a few times. This chain joins TRBV6-1 and TRBJ1-6, with D uncertain. Germline values: CDR1 MNHNS, CDR2 SASEGT. V lost 6 bases and J 2 bases, leaving 14 bases between the germline ends. CDR3 length: 16 residues. As DNA, the CDR3 is TGTGCCAGCAGCCCCCTGGATGGAGCCTATAATTCACCCCTCCACTTT. Translation: CASSPLDGAYNSPLHF.

This clonotype was counted between two and nine times. The J gene is TRBJ1-5, the V gene TRBV18; TRBD1 might be the D (6 bases). The CDR3 contains 17 residues. CDR1 is KGHSH and CDR2 is LQKENI in the germline V gene. V lost 3 bases and J lost 1, with 16 bases in between. DNA of the CDR3: TGTGCCAGCTCACCCCGGGCCACAGGGTTGAGCAATCAGCCCCAGCATTTT. Amino acid sequence: CASSPRATGLSNQPQHF.

This clonotype was recorded at least ten times. V and J are TRBV7-9 and TRBJ1-2; D ambiguous. Trimming left V 2 bases short and J 5 bases short, with 12 bases between. The CDR3 is 14 amino acids. The germline V gene encodes CDR1 SEHNR and CDR2 FQNEAQ (reference sequence). CDR3 coding DNA: TGTGCCAGCAGCTTATGGCCCGGGGAGTATGGCTACACCTTC. Residues: CASSLWPGEYGYTF.

This clonotype was observed many times. CDR3 bases: TGTGCCAGCAGCCCCGGGACTAGCGGGAGAAATGAGCAGTTCTTC. Encoded protein: CASSPGTSGRNEQFF. The V call is TRBV27, the J call TRBJ2-1; 14 bases are a match to TRBD2. This CDR3 contains 15 residues. The V and J ends lost 6 bases and 7 bases, in that order; junction bases with no gene match: 5. Germline values: CDR1 MNHEY, CDR2 SMNVEV (reference sequence).

The sample holds many counts of this clonotype. The rearrangement links TRBV12-3 or TRBV12-4 to TRBJ1-1, with D possibly TRBD1 on 6 matching bases. The CDR3 has 10 residues. V lost 8 bases and J 8 bases, leaving 9 bases between the germline ends. The CDR3 nucleotides are TGTGCCAGCGGGGACATAGAAGCTTTCTTT. This gives the protein CASGDIEAFF.

This clonotype was recorded a few times. This chain joins TRBV27 and TRBJ2-5; either TRBD1 or TRBD2 may supply D (5 bases each). Germline V lookup: CDR1 MNHEY, CDR2 SMNVEV (reference sequence). CDR3 length: 12 residues. Between the trimmed V and J ends, which lost 9 bases and 1 base, there was a span of 9 bases. CDR3 protein: CASGTVQETQYF. Here the CDR3 DNA reads TGTGCCAGTGGGACGGTCCAAGAGACCCAGTACTTC.

The CDR3: CASSEIGLERYEQYV. For the CDR3, the DNA is TGTGCCAGCAGCGAGATTGGACTAGAACGCTACGAGCAGTACGTC. The chain joins TRBV7-4 to TRBJ2-7; 7 positions match TRBD2. V was pared by 5 bases and J by 3 bases, with 10 bases of the junction left unmatched. The CDR3 runs to 15 residues. Germline CDR1 reads SGHVT; CDR2 reads SQSDAQ.

The rearrangement joins TRBV4-1 to TRBJ2-7; TRBD1 or TRBD2 may be the D gene (5 bases each). CDR3 length equals 16 residues. Deletions cut 0 bases from V and 4 bases from J, with 16 bases between. Germline V gene lookup returns CDR1 MGHRA and CDR2 YSYEKL. The CDR3 loop reads CASSQDKWVGTYEQYF. The CDR3 DNA is TGCGCCAGCAGCCAAGATAAGTGGGTAGGGACGTACGAGCAGTACTTC.

This clonotype appeared many times. The gene calls are TRBV6-1 and TRBJ2-7; possibly TRBD2 for D (5 bases). Germline CDR1 reads MNHNS; CDR2 reads SASEGT. Trimming pared 1 base from V and 4 bases from J, leaving 8 bases between. This CDR3 spans 13 amino acids. In DNA, the CDR3 is TGTGCCAGCAGTGAAGTACGGGAATACGAGCAGTACTTC. Translated, it gives CASSEVREYEQYF.

Ten or more counts support this clonotype. J is TRBJ2-3 and V is TRBV12-3 or TRBV12-4; 11 nucleotides line up with TRBD2. Trimming cost V 8 bases and J 5 bases; bases outside gene matches: 6. This CDR3 has 14 residues. The CDR3 nucleotides read TGTGCCAGCGGATATAGCGGGGGGGAAGATACGCAGTATTTT. It codes for CASGYSGGEDTQYF.

V is TRBV10-3 and J is TRBJ1-1; D is unresolved. Trimming cost V 0 bases and J 11 bases, with 10 bases left between them. The CDR3 runs 12 residues. In germline, CDR1 is ENHRY, CDR2 SYGVKD. Here the CDR3 DNA reads TGTGCCATCAGTGAGTCGCAGTTTTGGGCTTTCTTT. Residues: CAISESQFWAFF.

This clonotype was found a few times. J is TRBJ2-1 and V is TRBV29-1; the match to TRBD2 covers 13 bases. CDR3 size: 16 residues. Looked up from germline, CDR1 is SQVTM and CDR2 is ANQGSEA. J lost 2 bases, V lost 0 bases, and 1 base had no gene match. CDR3 amino acids: CSVEEGTSGAYNEQFF. The CDR3 DNA is TGCAGCGTTGAAGAAGGGACTAGCGGGGCCTACAATGAGCAGTTCTTC.